These 17 T cell receptor beta chains were all obtained from the same sample, sequenced in a study of shared clonotypes between healthy human individuals. Method: immunoSEQ multiplex PCR; TCRdb's copy keeps in-frame clones and lacks some. The profile shows 550,000 to 700,000 clones, around 73% of them singletons. Sequencing was done on a sample of memory CD4+ T cells sorted from blood. Noted subset: CD45RA-negative fraction. The receptors stem from a woman in her 30s in good health.

The chain carries TRBV12-5 and TRBJ1-1; D remains unclear. Germline loops: CDR1 LGHNT, CDR2 FRNRAP. CDR3 length: 16 amino acids. Trimming left V 7 bases short and J 5 bases short, with 23 bases between. CDR3 loop: CASAPDPGPTWTEAFF. CDR3 DNA sequence: TGTGCTAGTGCTCCCGACCCGGGCCCGACGTGGACTGAAGCTTTCTTT. The full variable domain, with the rest looked up from reference TRBV12-5 and TRBJ1-1, is DARVTQTPRHKVTEMGQEVTMRCQPILGHNTVFWYRQTMMQGLELLAYFRNRAPLDDSGMPKDRFSAEMPDATLATLKIQPSEPRDSAVYFCASAPDPGPTWTEAFFGQGTRLTVV.

This chain uses TRBV2 with TRBJ2-1; 8 bases agree with TRBD2. V trimming: 5 bases; J trimming: 8 bases; junction bases outside the gene matches: 11. Germline V gene data show CDR1 as SNHLY and CDR2 as FYNNEI. This CDR3 spans 15 amino acids. This CDR3 is CASSRAGAIIDEQFF. The CDR3 DNA follows: TGTGCCAGCAGTAGAGCGGGAGCCATTATCGATGAGCAGTTCTTC.

This chain uses TRBV5-3 with TRBJ1-5; TRBD1 is a possible D gene (6 bases). TRBV5-3 is recorded as an ORF, its role being uncertain. There are 17 residues in the CDR3. Trimming shortened V by 0 bases and J by 2 bases, and 15 bases separated the two germline ends. This chain's CDR3 is CARSLAVGGAGNQPQHF. CDR3 nucleotide sequence: TGTGCCAGAAGCTTGGCCGTGGGGGGCGCGGGCAATCAGCCCCAGCATTTT.

This chain connects TRBV28 to TRBJ1-2; D is undetermined. There are 13 residues in the CDR3. CDR1 is MDHEN and CDR2 is SYDVKM in the germline V gene. The V gene lost 3 bases and the J gene lost 8 bases, with 13 bases spanning the gap. The chain's CDR3 is CASSLSSVRGYTF. The DNA for the CDR3 is TGTGCCAGCAGTTTGAGCTCGGTACGGGGCTACACCTTC.

The J gene is TRBJ2-1, the V gene TRBV5-1; 10 bases are shared with TRBD2. The V gene's germline CDR1 is SGHRS and CDR2 YFSETQ. V gave up 4 bases and J gave up 8 bases; unmatched junction bases: 12. The CDR3 loop spans 16 amino acids. As DNA, the CDR3 is TGCGCCAGCAGCGCCTCCCCTAGCGGGAGTGGGTATGAGCAGTTCTTC. The encoded protein is CASSASPSGSGYEQFF.

This chain joins TRBV6-1 and TRBJ1-1, with 7 bases that match TRBD1. J lost 6 bases, V lost 4 bases, and 11 bases had no gene match. The CDR3 is made up of 15 amino acids. Germline V lookup: CDR1 MNHNS, CDR2 SASEGT. The CDR3 protein is CASSVGGPRGAEAFF. The CDR3 DNA reads as TGTGCCAGCAGTGTAGGGGGCCCTCGCGGGGCTGAAGCTTTCTTT.

CDR3 residues: CASSKAPYPEDEQYF. The CDR3 coding sequence is TGTGCCAGCAGCAAAGCGCCCTACCCCGAGGACGAGCAGTACTTC. The V gene is TRBV21-1, the J gene TRBJ2-7; the DNA was not compared with TRBD2, the D call given in the table. TRBV21-1 is termed a pseudogene. This CDR3 spans 15 amino acids.

This chain uses TRBV19 with TRBJ1-4; D may be TRBD1 (5 bases). This CDR3 has 13 amino acids. Germline V gives CDR1 LNHDA, CDR2 SQIVND (reference sequence). Trimming shortened V by 11 bases and J by 5 bases, and 15 bases separated the two germline ends. CDR3 bases: TGTGCCTCTGCGAGGGGCGGGAATGAAAAACTGTTTTTT. Its translation: CASARGGNEKLFF. The variable domain in full, completed from reference TRBV19 and TRBJ1-4, reads DGGITQSPKYLFRKEGQNVTLSCEQNLNHDAMYWYRQDPGQGLRLIYYSQIVNDFQKGDIAEGYSVSREKKESFPLTVTSAQKNPTAFYLCASARGGNEKLFFGSGTQLSVL.

A few counts support this clone. The chain uses TRBV19 and TRBJ2-5, with D uncertain. The germline V gene encodes CDR1 LNHDA and CDR2 SQIVND (reference sequence). V lost 3 bases, J lost 3 bases, and 14 bases lay in between. This CDR3 has 15 residues. CDR3 sequence (DNA): TGTGCCAGTAGTATGAATCAACTACCCAAAGAGACCCAGTACTTC. Residues: CASSMNQLPKETQYF. The entire variable domain, with the rest obtained from reference TRBV19 and TRBJ2-5, is as follows: DGGITQSPKYLFRKEGQNVTLSCEQNLNHDAMYWYRQDPGQGLRLIYYSQIVNDFQKGDIAEGYSVSREKKESFPLTVTSAQKNPTAFYLCASSMNQLPKETQYFGPGTRLLVL.

J is TRBJ2-5 and V is TRBV14; 7 nucleotides align to TRBD1. Per germline, CDR1 SGHDN and CDR2 FVKESK. This CDR3 has 14 amino acids. V lost 4 bases and J lost 1; bases outside the gene matches: 3. The CDR3 is CASSLGQIQETQYF. In nucleotides, the CDR3 is TGTGCCAGCAGCCTGGGACAGATCCAAGAGACCCAGTACTTC.

This chain links TRBV11-3 with TRBJ2-2; 8 bases match TRBD1. The CDR3 is 15 amino acids. V shed 3 bases and J 3 bases; nucleotides not matched to a gene: 3. Per the germline V gene, CDR1 is SGHNT and CDR2 is YENEEA. CDR3 residues: CASSLTGADTGELFF. The CDR3 DNA is TGTGCCAGCAGCTTGACAGGGGCGGACACCGGGGAGCTGTTTTTT.

This rearrangement joins TRBV5-1 to TRBJ1-2; D may be TRBD1 (5 bases). The CDR3 runs to 14 residues. With 1 base removed from V and 2 bases from J, the gap between germline ends came to 9 bases. Looked up from germline, CDR1 is SGHRS and CDR2 is YFSETQ. The CDR3 loop reads CASSLSKGNYGYTF. The CDR3 nucleotides are TGCGCCAGCAGCTTGTCAAAGGGGAACTATGGCTACACCTTC.

The chain links TRBV5-1 to TRBJ2-7; the match to TRBD2 covers 9 bases. The germline V gene has CDR1 SGHRS and CDR2 YFSETQ. Losses at the gene ends were 0 bases for V and 3 bases for J; bases not matched to a gene: 1. This CDR3 spans 14 amino acids. The CDR3 spells CASSLVAGDYEQYF. CDR3 nucleotide sequence: TGCGCCAGCAGCTTGGTAGCGGGAGACTACGAGCAGTACTTC.

V is TRBV27 and J is TRBJ1-4, with 12 bases identical to TRBD1. The CDR3 is made up of 19 amino acids. Trimming removed 0 bases from V and 0 bases from J; junction bases left unmatched: 5. Germline V gives CDR1 MNHEY, CDR2 SMNVEV (reference sequence). The DNA for the CDR3 is TGTGCCAGCAGTTTATCGTCCGGGACAGGGGGCTCAACTAATGAAAAACTGTTTTTT. Its translation: CASSLSSGTGGSTNEKLFF.

This clone was seen a few times. This sequence joins TRBV19 and TRBJ1-2, with 7 bases fitting TRBD1. This CDR3 spans 14 amino acids. Germline trimming cut 5 bases from V and 2 bases from J; bases unmatched to any gene: 5. Germline assignment: CDR1 LNHDA and CDR2 SQIVND (reference sequence). The CDR3, as DNA: TGTGCCAGTAGTGTCCCGACAGGGAACTATGGCTACACCTTC. Protein product: CASSVPTGNYGYTF.

The chain uses TRBV28 and TRBJ1-5; 8 bases match TRBD1. CDR1 MDHEN and CDR2 SYDVKM come from the germline V gene. V was pared by 3 bases and J by 2 bases, with 12 bases of the junction left unmatched. The CDR3 is 18 amino acids. The CDR3 loop reads CASSFTAIRGRGNQPQHF. Written as DNA, the CDR3 is TGTGCCAGCAGTTTCACGGCAATCAGGGGGCGCGGCAATCAGCCCCAGCATTTT.

This clone was seen a handful of times. V usage is TRBV6-1 and J usage is TRBJ2-2; 9 nucleotides line up with TRBD2. The CDR3 extends over 15 amino acids. V shed 4 bases and J 5 bases; nucleotides not matched to a gene: 5. CDR1 is MNHNS, CDR2 SASEGT, per germline. The CDR3 DNA reads as TGTGCCAGCAGTGTCATAGCGGGAGCTACCGGGGAGCTGTTTTTT. Protein product: CASSVIAGATGELFF.